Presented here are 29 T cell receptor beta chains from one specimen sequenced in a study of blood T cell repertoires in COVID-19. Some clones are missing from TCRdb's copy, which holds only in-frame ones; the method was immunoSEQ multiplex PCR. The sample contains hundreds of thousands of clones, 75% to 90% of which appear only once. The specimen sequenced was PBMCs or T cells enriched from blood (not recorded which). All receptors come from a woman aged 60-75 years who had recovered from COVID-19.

The CDR3: CASSFARLGEQYV. In DNA form, the CDR3 reads TGTGCCAGCAGTTTCGCCAGGTTGGGCGAGCAGTACGTC. The chain employs TRBV27 and TRBJ2-7, with D unresolved. The CDR3 spans 13 residues. V was trimmed by 3 bases and J by 6 bases, leaving 12 bases between them. In germline, CDR1 is MNHEY, CDR2 SMNVEV (reference sequence).

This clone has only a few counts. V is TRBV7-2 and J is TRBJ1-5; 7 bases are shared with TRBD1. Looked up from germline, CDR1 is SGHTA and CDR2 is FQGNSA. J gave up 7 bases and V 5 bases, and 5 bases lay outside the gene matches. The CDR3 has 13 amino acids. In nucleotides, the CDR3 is TGTGCCAGCAGCGCCGAACAGGGGCAGCCCCAGCATTTT. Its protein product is CASSAEQGQPQHF.

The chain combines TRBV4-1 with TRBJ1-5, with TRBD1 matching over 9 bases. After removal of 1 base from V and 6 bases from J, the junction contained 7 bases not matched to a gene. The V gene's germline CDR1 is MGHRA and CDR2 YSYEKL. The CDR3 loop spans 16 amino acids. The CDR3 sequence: CASSQVGQGVGQPQHF. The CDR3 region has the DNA TGCGCCAGCAGCCAAGTGGGACAGGGAGTAGGTCAGCCCCAGCATTTT.

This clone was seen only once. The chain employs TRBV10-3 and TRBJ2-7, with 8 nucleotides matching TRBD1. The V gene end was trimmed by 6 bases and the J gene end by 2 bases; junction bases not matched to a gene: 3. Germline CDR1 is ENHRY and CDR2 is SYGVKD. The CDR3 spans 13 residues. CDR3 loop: CAISNRGAYEQYV. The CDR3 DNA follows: TGTGCCATCAGCAACAGGGGGGCCTACGAGCAGTACGTC.

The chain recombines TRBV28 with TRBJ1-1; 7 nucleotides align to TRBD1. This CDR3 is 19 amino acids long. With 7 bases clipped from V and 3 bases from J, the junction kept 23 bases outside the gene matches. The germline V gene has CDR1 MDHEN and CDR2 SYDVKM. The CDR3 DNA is TGTGCCAGCAATTTCCACAGAACCCCGGGACAGCGTACTTACACTGAAGCTTTCTTT. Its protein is CASNFHRTPGQRTYTEAFF.

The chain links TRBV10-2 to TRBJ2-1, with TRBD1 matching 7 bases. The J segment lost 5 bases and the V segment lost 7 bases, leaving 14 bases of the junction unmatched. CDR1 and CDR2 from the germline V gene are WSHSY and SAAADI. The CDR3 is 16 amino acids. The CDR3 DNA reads TGCGCCAGCAACCACCTACAGGGGCCTGTGGACAATGAGCAGTTCTTC. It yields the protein CASNHLQGPVDNEQFF.

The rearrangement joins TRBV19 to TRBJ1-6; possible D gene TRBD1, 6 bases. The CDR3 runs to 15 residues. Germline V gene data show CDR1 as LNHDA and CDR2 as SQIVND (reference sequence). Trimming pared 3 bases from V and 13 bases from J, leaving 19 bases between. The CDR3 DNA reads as TGTGCCAGTAGTATCGGGACACGCTCCGGAGGTCCCCTCCACTTT. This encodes CASSIGTRSGGPLHF.

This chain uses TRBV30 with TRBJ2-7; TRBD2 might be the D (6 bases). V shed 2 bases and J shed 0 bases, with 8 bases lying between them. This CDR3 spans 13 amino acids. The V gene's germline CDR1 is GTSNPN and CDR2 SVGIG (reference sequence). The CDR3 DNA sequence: TGTGCCTGGAGTTCCGGGAGCTCCTACGAGCAGTACTTC. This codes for CAWSSGSSYEQYF.

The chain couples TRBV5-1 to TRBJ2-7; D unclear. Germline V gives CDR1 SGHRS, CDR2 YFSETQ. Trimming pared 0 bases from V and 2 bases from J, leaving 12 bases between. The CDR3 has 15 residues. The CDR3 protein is CASSLASHITYEQYF. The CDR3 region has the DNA TGCGCCAGCAGCTTGGCCTCCCACATTACCTACGAGCAGTACTTC.

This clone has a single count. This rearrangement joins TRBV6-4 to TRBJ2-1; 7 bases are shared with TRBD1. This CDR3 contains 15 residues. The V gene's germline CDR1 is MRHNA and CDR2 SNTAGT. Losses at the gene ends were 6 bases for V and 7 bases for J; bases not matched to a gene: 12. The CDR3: CASSADRDPVNEQFF. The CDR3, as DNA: TGTGCCAGCAGCGCAGACAGGGACCCTGTGAATGAGCAGTTCTTC.

The CDR3 DNA reads TGTGCCAGCAGCGACGCGGCGGGGGGGGACAATGAGCAGTTCTTC. Translated: CASSDAAGGDNEQFF. The rearrangement joins TRBV11-3 to TRBJ2-1; 9 bases fit TRBD2. The V and J ends lost 5 bases and 5 bases, in that order; junction bases with no gene match: 7. Germline values: CDR1 SGHNT, CDR2 YENEEA. The CDR3 extends over 15 amino acids.

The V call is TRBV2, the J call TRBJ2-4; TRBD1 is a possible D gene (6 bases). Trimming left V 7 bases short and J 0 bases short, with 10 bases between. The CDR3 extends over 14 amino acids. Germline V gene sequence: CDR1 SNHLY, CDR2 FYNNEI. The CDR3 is CASNYREAKNIQYF. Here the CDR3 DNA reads TGTGCCAGCAATTACAGGGAAGCCAAAAACATTCAGTACTTC.

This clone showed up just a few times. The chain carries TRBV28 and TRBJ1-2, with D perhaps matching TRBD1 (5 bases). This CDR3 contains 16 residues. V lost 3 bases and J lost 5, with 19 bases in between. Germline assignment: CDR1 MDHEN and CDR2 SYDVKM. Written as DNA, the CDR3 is TGTGCCAGCAGTTTGACCTCTTCGGGGGGTGGATATGGCTACACCTTC. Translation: CASSLTSSGGGYGYTF.

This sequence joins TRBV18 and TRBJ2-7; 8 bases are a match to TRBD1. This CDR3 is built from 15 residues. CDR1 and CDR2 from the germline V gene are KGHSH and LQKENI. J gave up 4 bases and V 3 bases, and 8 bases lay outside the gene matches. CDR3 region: CASSPSGGSSYEQYF. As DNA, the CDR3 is TGTGCCAGCTCACCTTCAGGGGGCTCATCTTACGAGCAGTACTTC. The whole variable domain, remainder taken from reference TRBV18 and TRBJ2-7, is NAGVMQNPRHLVRRRGQEARLRCSPMKGHSHVYWYRQLPEEGLKFMVYLQKENIIDESGMPKERFSAEFPKEGPSILRIQQVVRGDSAAYFCASSPSGGSSYEQYFGPGTRLTVT.

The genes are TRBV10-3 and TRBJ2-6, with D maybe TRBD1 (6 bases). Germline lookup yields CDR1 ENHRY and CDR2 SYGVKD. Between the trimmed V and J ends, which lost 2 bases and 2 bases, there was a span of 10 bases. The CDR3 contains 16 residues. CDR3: CAISEGQTAGANVLTF. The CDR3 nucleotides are TGTGCCATCAGTGAGGGACAGACCGCTGGGGCCAACGTCCTGACTTTC.

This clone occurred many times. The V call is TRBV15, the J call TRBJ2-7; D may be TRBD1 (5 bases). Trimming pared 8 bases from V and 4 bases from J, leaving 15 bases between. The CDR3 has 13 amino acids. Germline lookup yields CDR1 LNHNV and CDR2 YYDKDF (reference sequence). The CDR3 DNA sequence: TGTGCCACCGCGTCGTGGGGCAAATACGAGCAGTACGTC. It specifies CATASWGKYEQYV.

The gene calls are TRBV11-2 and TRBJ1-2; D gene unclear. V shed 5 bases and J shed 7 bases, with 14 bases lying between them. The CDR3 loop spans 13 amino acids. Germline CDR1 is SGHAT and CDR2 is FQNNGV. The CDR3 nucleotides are TGTGCCAGCAGCAACCCAAACAGCGGTGGCTACACCTTC. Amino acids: CASSNPNSGGYTF.

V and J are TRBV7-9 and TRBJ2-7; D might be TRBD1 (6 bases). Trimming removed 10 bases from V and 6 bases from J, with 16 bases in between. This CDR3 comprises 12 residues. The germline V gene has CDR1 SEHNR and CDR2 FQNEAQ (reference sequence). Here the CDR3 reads CATQIGGSEQYF. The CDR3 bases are TGTGCCACTCAGATAGGGGGATCCGAGCAGTACTTC.

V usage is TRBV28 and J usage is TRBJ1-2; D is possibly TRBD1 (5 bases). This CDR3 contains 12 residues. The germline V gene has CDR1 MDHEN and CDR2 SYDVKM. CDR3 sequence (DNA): TGTGTCGGGGGGTCCGCTAACTATGGCTACACCTTC. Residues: CVGGSANYGYTF.

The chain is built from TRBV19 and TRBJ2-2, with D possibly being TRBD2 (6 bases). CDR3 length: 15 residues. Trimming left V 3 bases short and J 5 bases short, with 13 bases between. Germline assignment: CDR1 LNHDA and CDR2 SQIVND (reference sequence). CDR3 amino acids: CASSMGRGATGELFF. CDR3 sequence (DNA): TGTGCCAGTAGTATGGGGCGGGGAGCGACCGGGGAGCTGTTTTTT.

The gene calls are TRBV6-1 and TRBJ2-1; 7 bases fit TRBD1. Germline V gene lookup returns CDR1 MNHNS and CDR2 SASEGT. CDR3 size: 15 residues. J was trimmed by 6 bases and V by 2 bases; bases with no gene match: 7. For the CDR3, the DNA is TGTGCCAGCAGTGAAATGGGGTGGGACAGCAATGAGCAGTTCTTC. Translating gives CASSEMGWDSNEQFF.

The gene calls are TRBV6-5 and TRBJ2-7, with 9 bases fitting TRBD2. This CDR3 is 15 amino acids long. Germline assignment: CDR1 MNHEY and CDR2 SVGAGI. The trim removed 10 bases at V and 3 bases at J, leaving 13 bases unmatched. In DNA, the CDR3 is TGTGCCATCCCGGGAGAGCGGGGGGAACGCTACGAGCAGTACTTC. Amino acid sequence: CAIPGERGERYEQYF.

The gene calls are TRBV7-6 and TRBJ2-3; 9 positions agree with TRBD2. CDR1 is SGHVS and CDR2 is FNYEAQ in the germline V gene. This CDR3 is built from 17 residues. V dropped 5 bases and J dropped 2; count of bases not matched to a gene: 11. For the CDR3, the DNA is TGTGCCAGCAGCCCGGCGGGGGGGCGCCACCCCACAGATACGCAGTATTTT. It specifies CASSPAGGRHPTDTQYF.

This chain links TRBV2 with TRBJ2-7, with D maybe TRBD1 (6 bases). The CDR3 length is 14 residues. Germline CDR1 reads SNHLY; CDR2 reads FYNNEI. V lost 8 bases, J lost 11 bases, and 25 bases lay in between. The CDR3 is CASERTALLGYEYV. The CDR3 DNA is TGTGCCAGCGAAAGGACAGCCCTGCTTGGTTACGAGTACGTC.

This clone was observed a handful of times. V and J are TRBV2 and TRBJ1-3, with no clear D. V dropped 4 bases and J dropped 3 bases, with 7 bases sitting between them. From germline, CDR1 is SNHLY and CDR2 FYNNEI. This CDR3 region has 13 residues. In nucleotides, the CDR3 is TGTGCCAGCAGTGGATTACATGGAAACACCATATATTTT. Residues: CASSGLHGNTIYF.

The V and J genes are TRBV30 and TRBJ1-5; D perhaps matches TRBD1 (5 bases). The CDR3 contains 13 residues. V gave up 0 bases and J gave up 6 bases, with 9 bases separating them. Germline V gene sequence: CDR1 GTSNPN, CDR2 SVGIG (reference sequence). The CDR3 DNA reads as TGTGCCTGGAGTGTGGACCAGGGTCAGCCCCAGCATTTT. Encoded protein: CAWSVDQGQPQHF.

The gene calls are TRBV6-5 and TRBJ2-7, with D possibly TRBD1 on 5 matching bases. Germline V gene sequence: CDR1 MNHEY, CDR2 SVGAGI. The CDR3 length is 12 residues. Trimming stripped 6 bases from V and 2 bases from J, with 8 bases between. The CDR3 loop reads CASRRTTYEQYF. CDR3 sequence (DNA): TGTGCCAGCAGGCGGACAACCTACGAGCAGTACTTC.

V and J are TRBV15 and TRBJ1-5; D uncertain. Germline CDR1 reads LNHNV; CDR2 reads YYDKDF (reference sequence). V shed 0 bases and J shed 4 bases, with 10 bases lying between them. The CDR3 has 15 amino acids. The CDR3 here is CATSRDRGQNQPQHF. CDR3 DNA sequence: TGTGCCACCAGCAGAGATCGTGGCCAAAATCAGCCCCAGCATTTT.

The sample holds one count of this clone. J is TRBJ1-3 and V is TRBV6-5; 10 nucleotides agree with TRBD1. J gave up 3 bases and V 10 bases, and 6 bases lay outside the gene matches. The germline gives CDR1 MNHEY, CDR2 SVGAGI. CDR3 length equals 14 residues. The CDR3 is CATRQGAVGNTIYF. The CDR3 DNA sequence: TGTGCCACCCGACAGGGGGCAGTTGGAAACACCATATATTTT.